What follows are 14 T cell receptor beta chains derived from one specimen sequenced in a study of control samples from healthy donors and cancer patients. Assay: immunoSEQ multiplex PCR; the TCRdb copy retains only in-frame clones and omits some. The sample lists fewer than 300,000 clones; almost 85% were seen once. The material sequenced was PBMCs. The origin of the receptors is a woman aged 55-75 years with lung cancer.

Points on this clone: Mismatch with germline at one junction end may stem from a read error. CDR3 loop: CVSSSTGTAGELFF. CDR3 DNA: TGTGTCAGCAGCTCAACGGGGACGGCCGGGGAGCTGTTTTTT. The chain couples TRBV13 to TRBJ2-2; either TRBD1 or TRBD2 may fit D (5 bases each). The length of the CDR3 is 14 residues. Germline V gene lookup returns CDR1 PRHDT and CDR2 FYEKMQ (reference sequence).

V gene TRBV19 combines with J gene TRBJ1-5; 7 positions agree with TRBD1. This CDR3 has 13 residues. Trimming removed 4 bases from V and 5 bases from J; junction bases left unmatched: 2. Germline V lookup: CDR1 LNHDA, CDR2 SQIVND (reference sequence). This CDR3 is CASSRTGDQPQHF. In nucleotides, the CDR3 is TGTGCCAGTAGTAGAACAGGGGATCAGCCCCAGCATTTT.

V gene TRBV15 combines with J gene TRBJ2-5; no clear D gene. Germline V gene data show CDR1 as LNHNV and CDR2 as YYDKDF (reference sequence). The CDR3 has 14 residues. Trimming stripped 0 bases from V and 5 bases from J, with 10 bases between. The CDR3 nucleotides read TGTGCCACCAGCAGAGATAAAAAAGCGGAGACCCAGTACTTC. Its translation is CATSRDKKAETQYF.

The V call is TRBV9, the J call TRBJ1-1; D ambiguous. Trimming took off 4 bases at V and 6 bases at J, with 13 bases between the two ends. The length of the CDR3 is 13 residues. Germline V gives CDR1 SGDLS, CDR2 YYNGEE. Here the CDR3 reads CASSPRIGAEAFF. The CDR3 region has the DNA TGTGCCAGCAGCCCTAGGATAGGAGCTGAAGCTTTCTTT.

This chain joins TRBV24-1 and TRBJ2-1, with TRBD2 identical over 13 bases. Germline V gene data show CDR1 as KGHDR and CDR2 as SFDVKD. After removal of 3 bases from V and 7 bases from J, the junction contained 2 bases not matched to a gene. The CDR3 has 15 amino acids. CDR3 nucleotide sequence: TGTGCCACCAGTGATGGACTAGCGGGAGTAAATGAGCAGTTCTTC. It translates to CATSDGLAGVNEQFF.

The chain carries TRBV6-5 and TRBJ1-1; 7 bases fit TRBD1. CDR3 length equals 12 residues. Trimming removed 5 bases from V and 6 bases from J; junction bases left unmatched: 3. Germline V gene data show CDR1 as MNHEY and CDR2 as SVGAGI. CDR3 sequence (DNA): TGTGCCAGCAGTCGACAGGGAGCTGAAGCTTTCTTT. Protein: CASSRQGAEAFF.

The sample holds a few counts of this clone. The J gene is TRBJ1-4, the V gene TRBV6-5; the D gene is possibly TRBD1 (6 bases). The CDR3 extends over 14 amino acids. V shed 0 bases and J shed 7 bases, with 9 bases lying between them. Germline values: CDR1 MNHEY, CDR2 SVGAGI. The CDR3 here is CASSYSRGREKLFF. CDR3 DNA: TGTGCCAGCAGTTACTCCAGGGGTCGTGAAAAACTGTTTTTT.

The rearrangement uses TRBV6-1 and TRBJ2-7; D tentatively reads TRBD1 or TRBD2 (5 bases each). Germline V CDR1 and CDR2: MNHNS, SASEGT. The CDR3 is 13 amino acids. V lost 3 bases, J lost 8 bases, and 14 bases lay in between. DNA for the CDR3: TGTGCCAGCAGTGAGGGACCCACTGGCCAGCAGTACTTC. It translates to CASSEGPTGQQYF.

The chain has TRBV18 and TRBJ1-1; tentative D call: TRBD1 (5 bases). Germline loops: CDR1 KGHSH, CDR2 LQKENI. Trimming removed 3 bases from V and 1 base from J, with 9 bases in between. CDR3 length: 14 residues. CDR3: CASSPVGANTEAFF. CDR3 DNA sequence: TGTGCCAGCTCACCTGTAGGGGCGAACACTGAAGCTTTCTTT.

Remarks on this clone: Other DNA variants within this sample encode the same CDR3. The chain is built from TRBV5-1 and TRBJ1-2; a possible D gene is TRBD1 (6 bases). CDR3 length: 13 amino acids. V gave up 3 bases and J gave up 5 bases, with 11 bases separating them. Looked up from germline, CDR1 is SGHRS and CDR2 is YFSETQ. The CDR3 coding sequence is TGCGCCAGCAGCTCGGGACAACAATATGGCTACACCTTC. It yields the protein CASSSGQQYGYTF.

In its sample, this clone was seen once. V is TRBV3-1 (or the pseudogene TRBV3-2) and J is TRBJ1-6; D remains ambiguous. The CDR3 runs 14 residues. CDR1 and CDR2 from the germline V gene are LGHDT and YNNKEL (reference sequence). The V end lost 4 bases, the J end lost 9 bases, and 13 bases lay between the germline ends. The CDR3 nucleotides read TGTGCCAGCAGCCCCCGGGAACGGGGTTCACCCCTCCACTTT. Translated, it gives CASSPRERGSPLHF.

The chain uses TRBV19 and TRBJ1-2; 10 positions match TRBD1. Germline V gene lookup returns CDR1 LNHDA and CDR2 SQIVND (reference sequence). The CDR3 totals 13 residues. After removal of 9 bases from V and 4 bases from J, the junction contained 5 bases not matched to a gene. The chain's CDR3 is CASQTGGSYGYTF. The CDR3 DNA follows: TGTGCCAGCCAGACAGGGGGCTCCTATGGCTACACCTTC.

Here the CDR3 DNA reads TGTGCCAGCAGTTCCCCTTGGACAGGGTCTAATTCACCCCTCCACTTT. It encodes CASSSPWTGSNSPLHF. J is TRBJ1-6 and V is TRBV6-2 or TRBV6-3; TRBD1 agrees at 8 bases. J was trimmed by 6 bases and V by 4 bases; bases with no gene match: 8. Germline V gives CDR1 MNHEY, CDR2 SVGEGT. This CDR3 is built from 16 residues.

The genes are TRBV6-1 and TRBJ2-1; 9 bases fit TRBD2. CDR1 is MNHNS and CDR2 is SASEGT in the germline V gene. The CDR3 sequence is 17 residues long. V gave up 3 bases and J gave up 4 bases; unmatched junction bases: 10. CDR3: CASSDTSGWEIYNEQFF. The CDR3 DNA reads TGTGCCAGCAGTGATACTAGCGGGTGGGAGATTTACAATGAGCAGTTCTTC.